This T cell receptor beta chain was sequenced in a study of Graves' ophthalmopathy and Graves' hyperthyroidism. CDR3 regions of TCR beta were amplified from RNA transcripts. HTBI primers were used in a first-round RT-PCR, which preceded a second-round multiplex PCR. MiXCR, applied by TCRdb to the multiplex PCR reads, yields one record per CDR3 protein. The sample records hundreds of thousands of distinct CDR3 sequences, more than 40% being singletons. CAS ≥3, NOSPECS ≥4, moderate-to-severe activity and duration under 3 months marked donors with ophthalmopathy. This CDR3 spans 13 amino acids. V dropped 4 bases and J dropped 0 bases, with 7 bases sitting between them. Per germline, CDR1 SGHRS and CDR2 YFSETQ.

J is TRBJ2-5 and V is TRBV5-1; D gene uncertain. This clonotype was obtained from an adult man with Graves' ophthalmopathy. Sequenced sample: peripheral blood. CDR3 DNA sequence: TGCGCCAGCAGCGCCGAGGACCAAGAGACCCAGTACTTC. It translates to CASSAEDQETQYF.